These 30 T cell receptor beta chains came from one sample sequenced in a study of control samples from healthy donors and cancer patients (dated by TCRdb to the early 2020s). Libraries came from the immunoSEQ multiplex PCR assay. In its TCRdb copy, this immuneACCESS table keeps in-frame sequences only and misses some clones. Where compared with another copy, unresolved V genes explain less than half of these, and the others have no known cause. The sample table shows under 300,000 clones, and about 80% are seen once. The ten largest clones represent 10% to 15% of the sample. What was sequenced was PBMCs. Receptors were obtained from a woman aged 55-70 years with lung cancer.

CDR3: CASTYDWGTGELFF. As DNA, the CDR3 is TGTGCCAGTACCTATGACTGGGGGACCGGGGAGCTGTTTTTT. The rearrangement uses TRBV19 and TRBJ2-2; the D gene could be TRBD1 or TRBD2 (5 bases each). V lost 7 bases and J 5 bases, leaving 14 bases between the germline ends. CDR3 length equals 14 residues. In germline, CDR1 is LNHDA, CDR2 SQIVND (reference sequence).

This chain links TRBV6-5 with TRBJ1-6; 8 bases map to TRBD1. The CDR3 totals 14 residues. Germline assignment: CDR1 MNHEY and CDR2 SVGAGI. The junction had 6 bases not matched to a gene; V was cut back by 6 bases and J by 8 bases. For the CDR3, the DNA is TGTGCCAGCAGGTTTTCAGGGGGCTATTCACCCCTCCACTTT. This codes for CASRFSGGYSPLHF.

The chain links TRBV15 to TRBJ2-6, with D uncertain. The V gene's germline CDR1 is LNHNV and CDR2 YYDKDF (reference sequence). V dropped 0 bases and J dropped 4 bases, with 19 bases sitting between them. The CDR3 loop spans 19 amino acids. The CDR3 sequence is CATSRDGQAQLGGANVLTF. The CDR3 DNA reads TGTGCCACCAGCAGAGATGGGCAGGCCCAACTGGGGGGGGCCAACGTCCTGACTTTC.

The V call is TRBV19, the J call TRBJ1-5, with 9 bases lining up with TRBD1. The J segment lost 4 bases and the V segment lost 6 bases, leaving 4 bases of the junction unmatched. The CDR3 loop spans 14 amino acids. Germline CDR1 LNHDA, CDR2 SQIVND (reference sequence). The chain's CDR3 is CASRRTGENQPQHF. In DNA form, the CDR3 reads TGTGCCAGTAGGAGGACAGGGGAAAATCAGCCCCAGCATTTT.

The chain couples TRBV6-5 to TRBJ2-7, with D perhaps matching TRBD1 (5 bases). CDR3 length equals 13 residues. Germline lookup yields CDR1 MNHEY and CDR2 SVGAGI. Trimming stripped 4 bases from V and 11 bases from J, with 18 bases between. CDR3 region: CASSSATGDKKYF. The CDR3 region has the DNA TGTGCCAGCAGTTCCGCTACAGGAGACAAAAAGTACTTC.

The rearrangement links TRBV5-1 to TRBJ2-3; TRBD1 aligns across 7 bases. This CDR3 is 17 amino acids long. CDR1 is SGHRS and CDR2 is YFSETQ in the germline V gene. J was trimmed by 6 bases and V by 4 bases; bases with no gene match: 17. This chain's CDR3 is CASSVLDRASLGDTQYF. CDR3 coding DNA: TGCGCCAGCAGCGTACTTGACAGGGCCTCACTTGGGGATACGCAGTATTTT.

Details on this clone: At one of its ends the junction is not consistent with the germline gene, which may arise from a read error. The V and J genes are TRBV7-7 and TRBJ2-7; a possible D gene is TRBD2 (7 bases). CDR3 length: 16 amino acids. The germline V gene encodes CDR1 SSHAT and CDR2 FNYEAQ (reference sequence). In DNA, the CDR3 is TGTGCTAGCAGCTTCCCACCGGGACACGGGGAGGGCGAGCAGTACTTC. Translation gives CASSFPPGHGEGEQYF.

This sequence joins TRBV6-1 and TRBJ1-3, with TRBD1 as a possible D gene (5 bases). The CDR3 is 15 amino acids. V was trimmed by 1 base and J by 3 bases, leaving 10 bases between them. Germline values: CDR1 MNHNS, CDR2 SASEGT. CDR3 loop: CASSEGSGGGNTIYF. For the CDR3, the DNA is TGTGCCAGCAGTGAAGGGTCTGGGGGTGGAAACACCATATATTTT.

V and J are TRBV19 and TRBJ2-1; TRBD2 might be the D (6 bases). Looked up from germline, CDR1 is LNHDA and CDR2 is SQIVND (reference sequence). This CDR3 spans 16 amino acids. V lost 5 bases and J 0 bases, leaving 14 bases between the germline ends. In DNA form, the CDR3 reads TGTGCCAGTAGTTGGGGACTGTTGAGCTCCTACAATGAGCAGTTCTTC. It yields the protein CASSWGLLSSYNEQFF.

The genes are TRBV7-9 and TRBJ2-7; weak D call: TRBD2 (6 bases). The CDR3 is 13 residues long. Germline CDR1 SEHNR, CDR2 FQNEAQ (reference sequence). V gave up 5 bases and J gave up 2 bases, with 10 bases separating them. The CDR3 nucleotides read TGTGCCAGCAGCGACCGGGAGCCCTACGAGCAGTACTTC. Translated, it gives CASSDREPYEQYF.

This chain joins TRBV7-9 and TRBJ1-1; D may be TRBD1 (5 bases). CDR1 and CDR2 (germline): SEHNR, FQNEAQ (reference sequence). The ends were cut back, 7 bases at V and 7 bases at J, with 19 bases in the middle. The CDR3 is 14 residues long. The CDR3 DNA follows: TGTGCCAGCAACAAGCGGGGGAACACTTATGAAGCTTTCTTT. Encoded protein: CASNKRGNTYEAFF.

The DNA of the CDR3 is TGCAGCGTGAGGCGCAGCCTCCCACCTACCTACGAGCAGTACTTC. This gives the protein CSVRRSLPPTYEQYF. The V gene is TRBV29-1, the J gene TRBJ2-7, with unresolved D. V was cut by 6 bases and J by 2 bases, with 20 bases left in between. Germline-derived CDR1 and CDR2 are SQVTM and ANQGSEA. The CDR3 is 15 amino acids.

The chain joins TRBV13 to TRBJ1-2; no clear D. From germline, CDR1 is PRHDT and CDR2 FYEKMQ (reference sequence). The CDR3 has 12 amino acids. V lost 4 bases and J lost 8, with 11 bases in between. This CDR3 reads CASSSPTDGYTF. The CDR3 DNA follows: TGTGCCAGCAGCTCTCCCACGGACGGCTACACCTTC.

The chain combines TRBV2 with TRBJ2-2; D is perhaps TRBD2 (5 bases). The CDR3 length is 13 residues. Germline V gives CDR1 SNHLY, CDR2 FYNNEI. V was trimmed by 6 bases and J by 6 bases, leaving 11 bases between them. The CDR3 DNA sequence: TGTGCCAGCAGAGGACTTCCACCCGGGGAGCTGTTTTTT. Its translation is CASRGLPPGELFF.

The chain has TRBV19 and TRBJ2-3; TRBD2 agrees at 9 bases. The junction had 14 bases not matched to a gene; V was cut back by 6 bases and J by 4 bases. The CDR3 covers 17 residues. Germline CDR1 reads LNHDA; CDR2 reads SQIVND (reference sequence). The CDR3 nucleotides read TGTGCCAGTAGGGGGTATCGGGGAGCGGGAGGCCCAGATACGCAGTATTTT. Its protein is CASRGYRGAGGPDTQYF.

This clone was counted once. The genes are TRBV5-6 and TRBJ2-7; D may be TRBD2 (6 bases). The V gene's germline CDR1 is SGHDT and CDR2 YYEEEE. There are 14 residues in the CDR3. V was pared by 5 bases and J by 2 bases, with 14 bases between. The CDR3 DNA is TGTGCCAGCAGTTTGTGGGGGGTGCCCTACGAGCAGTACTTC. Residues: CASSLWGVPYEQYF.

This clone was picked up a small number of times. This sequence joins TRBV5-1 and TRBJ1-3; 7 nucleotides match TRBD1. Germline V CDR1 and CDR2: SGHRS, YFSETQ. This CDR3 region has 15 residues. The V and J ends lost 4 bases and 0 bases, in that order; junction bases with no gene match: 4. The CDR3 sequence is CASSRDSSSGNTIYF. Written as DNA, the CDR3 is TGCGCCAGCAGCCGGGACAGCTCCTCTGGAAACACCATATATTTT. The full variable domain, its missing parts supplied by reference TRBV5-1 and TRBJ1-3, is KAGVTQTPRYLIKTRGQQVTLSCSPISGHRSVSWYQQTPGQGLQFLFEYFSETQRNKGNFPGRFSGRQFSNSRSEMNVSTLELGDSALYLCASSRDSSSGNTIYFGEGSWLTVV.

J is TRBJ2-7 and V is TRBV7-9, with D unclear. This CDR3 contains 14 residues. Germline lookup yields CDR1 SEHNR and CDR2 FQNEAQ (reference sequence). Trimming stripped 3 bases from V and 5 bases from J, with 14 bases between. This CDR3 is CASSLAVLGNEQYF. The CDR3, as DNA: TGTGCCAGCAGCTTGGCCGTCCTAGGTAACGAGCAGTACTTC.

V gene TRBV9 combines with J gene TRBJ2-3, with 7 bases fitting TRBD1. V shed 4 bases, J shed 5 bases, and the junction held 4 bases outside the gene matches. The CDR3 is 13 residues long. Germline CDR1 and CDR2: SGDLS and YYNGEE. CDR3: CASSWTGVDTQYF. CDR3 bases: TGTGCCAGCAGCTGGACAGGAGTAGATACGCAGTATTTT.

The genes are TRBV3-1 (or the pseudogene TRBV3-2) and TRBJ2-1, with TRBD2 identical over 9 bases. The CDR3 contains 15 residues. J was trimmed by 2 bases and V by 4 bases; bases with no gene match: 3. In germline, CDR1 is LGHDT, CDR2 YNNKEL (reference sequence). This CDR3 reads CASSPQRGAYNEQFF. The CDR3 DNA reads as TGTGCCAGCAGCCCCCAGCGGGGGGCCTACAATGAGCAGTTCTTC.

Remarks on this clone: A read error may produce the germline difference seen at one junction end. The V call is TRBV28, the J call TRBJ1-5, with TRBD1 matching over 8 bases. The CDR3 loop spans 15 amino acids. Germline V gene sequence: CDR1 MDHEN, CDR2 SYDVKM. CDR3 amino acids: CANSRSTGGGQPQHF. DNA for the CDR3: TGTGCCAACAGTAGAAGCACAGGGGGAGGTCAGCCCCAGCATTTT.

In DNA, the CDR3 is TGTGCCAGCTTTTTCGGTGGACAAGAGACCCAGTACTTC. Its translation is CASFFGGQETQYF. The chain is built from TRBV18 and TRBJ2-5; the D is unclear. The CDR3 has 13 residues. Germline assignment: CDR1 KGHSH and CDR2 LQKENI. V lost 7 bases to trimming and J lost 2 bases, with 11 bases between them.

The rearrangement links TRBV27 to TRBJ2-2; D is unclear. The CDR3 is made up of 13 amino acids. CDR1 is MNHEY, CDR2 SMNVEV, per germline (reference sequence). Trimming pared 1 base from V and 8 bases from J, leaving 8 bases between. The CDR3 spells CASSLYSTGELFF. The CDR3 DNA sequence: TGTGCCAGCAGTTTATATTCTACAGGGGAGCTGTTTTTT.

V is TRBV19 and J is TRBJ2-2, with D possibly being TRBD1 (7 bases). Trimming pared 8 bases from V and 1 base from J, leaving 11 bases between. CDR1 is LNHDA and CDR2 is SQIVND in the germline V gene (reference sequence). CDR3 length equals 14 residues. This CDR3 reads CASGRTGNTGELFF. Written as DNA, the CDR3 is TGTGCCAGTGGGAGGACAGGGAACACCGGGGAGCTGTTTTTT.

The chain uses TRBV7-9 and TRBJ2-3; the match to TRBD2 covers 12 bases. There are 16 residues in the CDR3. Per germline, CDR1 SEHNR and CDR2 FQNEAQ (reference sequence). V was pared by 6 bases and J by 1 base, with 5 bases of the junction left unmatched. The DNA of the CDR3 is TGTGCCAGCAGTTTGAGACTAGCGGGAGGCACAGATACGCAGTATTTT. Encoded protein: CASSLRLAGGTDTQYF.

This rearrangement joins TRBV5-5 to TRBJ2-6; D uncertain. CDR3 size: 18 residues. In germline, CDR1 is SGHKS, CDR2 YYEKEE (reference sequence). The V end lost 0 bases, the J end lost 0 bases, and 13 bases lay between the germline ends. The CDR3 nucleotides read TGTGCCAGCAGCTTGGGCACATCGGGTATCTCTGGGGCCAACGTCCTGACTTTC. This encodes CASSLGTSGISGANVLTF.

The chain has TRBV3-1 (or the pseudogene TRBV3-2) and TRBJ1-6; TRBD1 is a possible D gene (5 bases). V gave up 1 base and J gave up 9 bases, with 10 bases separating them. Germline CDR1 LGHDT, CDR2 YNNKEL (reference sequence). The CDR3 has 14 residues. The CDR3 region is CASSQGQGSSPLHF. CDR3 DNA: TGTGCCAGCAGCCAAGGGCAGGGAAGTTCACCCCTCCACTTT.

The chain couples TRBV4-1 to TRBJ2-5; TRBD2 matches 12 bases. Per the germline V gene, CDR1 is MGHRA and CDR2 is YSYEKL. The junction had 7 bases not matched to a gene; V was cut back by 1 base and J by 4 bases. This CDR3 region has 17 residues. In nucleotides, the CDR3 is TGCGCCAGCAGCCAAGGGCTAGCGGGAGGGGAAGGAGAGACCCAGTACTTC. This translates into CASSQGLAGGEGETQYF.

The chain carries TRBV10-1 and TRBJ2-2, with TRBD2 matching over 11 bases. J lost 0 bases, V lost 9 bases, and 24 bases had no gene match. The germline V gene has CDR1 WNHNN and CDR2 SYGVQD (reference sequence). CDR3 length: 22 amino acids. The CDR3 protein is CARYPGLAERTPDAANTGELFF. Here the CDR3 DNA reads TGCGCCAGGTATCCGGGACTAGCGGAAAGGACCCCGGACGCCGCGAACACCGGGGAGCTGTTTTTT.

The CDR3 here is CASSPGASGGAAGDTQYF. The CDR3 DNA reads TGTGCCAGCTCACCTGGGGCTAGCGGGGGGGCTGCCGGAGATACGCAGTATTTT. This sequence joins TRBV18 and TRBJ2-3; 12 bases align to TRBD2. Germline loops: CDR1 KGHSH, CDR2 LQKENI. With V trimmed by 3 bases and J by 5 bases, 12 bases remained unmatched. The CDR3 totals 18 residues.